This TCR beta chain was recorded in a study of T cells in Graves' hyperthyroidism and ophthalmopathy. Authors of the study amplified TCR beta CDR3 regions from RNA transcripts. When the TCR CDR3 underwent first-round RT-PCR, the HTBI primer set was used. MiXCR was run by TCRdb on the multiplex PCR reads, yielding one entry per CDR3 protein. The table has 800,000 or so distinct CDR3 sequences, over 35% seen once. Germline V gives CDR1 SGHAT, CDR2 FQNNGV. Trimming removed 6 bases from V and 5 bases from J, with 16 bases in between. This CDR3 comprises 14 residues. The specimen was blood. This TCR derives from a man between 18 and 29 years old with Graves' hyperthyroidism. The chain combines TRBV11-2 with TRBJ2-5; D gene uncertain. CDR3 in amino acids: CASREDGVEETQYF. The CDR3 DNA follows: TGTGCCAGCAGAGAGGATGGGGTAGAGGAGACCCAGTACTTC.